This T cell receptor (beta chain) was captured by sequencing in a study of beta chain features in type 1 diabetes (dated by TCRdb to 2016 to 2019). Broadly, across the study: Patients and healthy donors did not differ in mean age, gender distribution, total cell number or subset yield. A total of roughly 98,000,000 sorted cells were examined across all samples, and RNA yield correlated strongly with the number of cells per subset. The study compared the TCRB repertoires of sorted circulating CD4+ T cell subsets in recently diagnosed type 1 diabetes patients with those in matched healthy donors. Regulatory and stem cell-like memory subsets were isolated from only 8 patients and roughly 8 healthy donors, whereas naive and central memory subsets came from all 30 or so donors.

Overall study results and their limits: Because cDNA was sequenced instead of genomic DNA, activated cells with high expression could be over-represented, although the groups did not differ in activation or CD3 levels. Fewer insertions and more nucleotide deletions at VDJ recombination sites were observed in patients with type 1 diabetes, implying thymic rearrangement abnormalities. In all four CD4+ subsets, TCRB CDR3 length was moderately but significantly shorter in type 1 diabetes patients. The naive, central memory and regulatory TCRB repertoires appeared to resemble one another more closely among patients than among healthy donors. PCR may preferentially amplify shorter templates, but because patient and control samples were amplified and corrected together, any resulting skew would affect both groups equally. Only small numbers of individuals were included in the HLA sub-analyses, which left unresolved whether HLA type had any influence on TCRB rearrangement.

This clone was seen a handful of times. Its antigen remains undetermined. Base qualities were left out, and no much larger clone turns up one base away. Including cysteine and phenylalanine, the CDR3 has 16 amino acids. Just the 48-base CDR3 DNA is kept, in frame starting at base 1. Trimming takes 5 bases off V and 6 bases off J; junction bases not matched to a gene: 8. The germline V gene provides CDR1 SGHTA and CDR2 FQGNSA. A single peripheral blood draw of about 116 mL on average was collected from each donor into heparinised tubes. A BD FACSAria II and a panel including CD45RO, CCR7, CD25, CD127, CD95 and CD27 were used to sort naive, central memory, regulatory and stem cell-like memory CD4+ T cells. A purity above 95% was achieved for all sorted populations. PBMCs were isolated immediately by Lymphoprep density gradient centrifugation and stained directly without culture. So that batch effects would be minimized, each experiment stained and sorted samples in pairs, pairing one healthy donor with one patient.

All of the isolated RNA was reverse transcribed with the High Capacity cDNA Reverse Transcription Kit, so expressed TCRB transcripts were sequenced. Deep immunoSEQ sequencing was applied to naive, central memory and regulatory T cell samples, giving an average of roughly 3.6 million total reads per sample. After sorted cells were lysed in RLT buffer, RNA was extracted with DNase-treated RNeasy Micro or Mini kits, with the choice depending on cell number. Each cell subset was processed separately to prevent cross-contamination, with patient and healthy donor samples processed together. TCRB sequences were amplified from cDNA with the immunoSEQ multiplex PCR, producing 87-bp fragments spanning the CDR3 region. Amplicons were sequenced on the Illumina HiSeq platform. As for the original processing: Synthetic template baselines were used to correct PCR bias computationally, reads within Hamming distance 2 were collapsed together, and singletons that could not be merged were discarded. Reads were aligned to IMGT to assign V, D and J genes, CDR3 length, and insertions or deletions at six rearrangement sites. Clonotype counts were normalized to sorted cell number within each subset before computing true diversity and Gini coefficients with the tcR R package. The overlap coefficient, calculated on TCRB nucleotide sequences, was used to measure repertoire sharing. Out-of-frame TCRB sequences from naive cells were analyzed to stand in for the pre-selection repertoire. This immuneACCESS table, as held by TCRdb, lists in-frame sequences with V and J called but not all clones. Of the missing ones, under half trace to an unresolved V gene in checked studies; the others have no known cause. V and J calls and clone size come straight from that table; D and trimming were deduced from the DNA. The sample contains about 360,000 clones, approximately 12% of them found a single time. Jointly, the top ten make up 0.017% of the sample.

Specimen: naive CD4+ T cells from blood. In the paper's terms, the cell subset or site label means: true naive CD4+ T cells. This TCR came from a man between 18 and 29 years old in good health. The chain is made from TRBV7-2 and TRBJ2-5; 14 nucleotides in the junction match TRBD2. The nucleotide sequence reads as follows: TGTGCCAGCAGCGGCGGGACTAGCGGGAGACCACAGACCCAGTACTTC. This yields the protein CASSGGTSGRPQTQYF. With all but the CDR3 taken from the reference TRBV7-2 and TRBJ2-5 genes, the full variable domain is: GAGVSQSPSNKVTEKGKDVELRCDPISGHTALYWYRQSLGQGLEFLIYFQGNSAPDKSGLPSDRFSAERTGGSVSTLTIQRTQQEDSAVYLCASSGGTSGRPQTQYFGPGTRLLVL.